This is a list of T cell receptor beta chains from one sample in a study of control samples from healthy donors and cancer patients. The repertoire was sequenced with immunoSEQ multiplex PCR; TCRdb's copy has only in-frame clones and lacks some. The table shows about 120,000 clones, with about 92% occurring only once. Source material: PBMCs. All receptors come from a man older than 75 with head and neck cancer. Each CDR3 is given with its conserved first and last residue. D genes are given only for firm matches. Part of the rows lack a size; the others show once, few, many or a class for expanded clones.

size	V	J	D	CDR3	DNA
NA	TRBV5-1	TRBJ2-5	NA	CASSLEGLGETQYF	TGCGCCAGCAGCTTGGAGGGGCTTGGAGAGACCCAGTACTTC
NA	TRBV9	TRBJ1-6	NA	CASSVGPGVLSSPLHF	TGTGCCAGCAGCGTAGGCCCGGGGGTCCTAAGTTCACCCCTCCACTTT
NA	TRBV4-3	TRBJ2-7	TRBD2	CASSQVLTSGNYEQYF	TGCGCCAGCAGCCAAGTTCTGACTAGCGGGAACTACGAGCAGTACTTC
NA	TRBV30	TRBJ1-2	NA	CAWIRPIPNYGYTF	TGTGCCTGGATAAGGCCGATCCCAAACTATGGCTACACCTTC
NA	TRBV5-1	TRBJ2-6	NA	CASSLAVQGANVLTF	TGCGCCAGCAGCTTGGCGGTGCAGGGGGCCAACGTCCTGACTTTC
NA	TRBV3-1/TRBV3-2	TRBJ1-1	NA	CASSQDPGGTEAFF	TGTGCCAGCAGCCAAGATCCCGGGGGAACTGAAGCTTTCTTT
NA	TRBV10-2	TRBJ2-1	TRBD2	CASRTGTSGYNEQFF	TGCGCCAGCAGAACCGGGACTAGCGGGTACAATGAGCAGTTCTTC
NA	TRBV9	TRBJ2-7	TRBD2	CASSTQAGGWEQYF	TGTGCCAGCAGCACCCAAGCGGGAGGCTGGGAGCAGTACTTC
NA	TRBV6-1	TRBJ2-2	NA	CASSDVAYTGELFF	TGTGCCAGCAGTGACGTAGCGTATACCGGGGAGCTGTTTTTT
NA	TRBV24-1	TRBJ1-5	TRBD1	CATSETGVSQPQHF	TGTGCCACCAGTGAAACAGGGGTTAGTCAGCCCCAGCATTTT
NA	TRBV3-1/TRBV3-2	TRBJ2-7	NA	CASSQDRWRDYEQYF	TGTGCCAGCAGCCAAGATAGGTGGAGGGACTACGAGCAGTACTTC
NA	TRBV7-2	TRBJ2-7	NA	CASSRFLGGQYF	TGTGCCAGCAGCCGCTTTCTTGGGGGGCAGTACTTC
NA	TRBV11-2	TRBJ2-5	TRBD2	CASSLQGLAMETQYF	TGTGCCAGCAGCCTCCAGGGACTAGCGATGGAGACCCAGTACTTC
NA	TRBV11-3	TRBJ2-1	NA	CASSLVAGPYGYNEQFF	TGTGCCAGCAGCTTAGTTGCGGGACCTTACGGCTACAATGAGCAGTTCTTC
once	TRBV18	TRBJ2-7	NA	CASSPPDSQTYEQYF	TGTGCCAGCTCACCACCCGACAGCCAAACCTACGAGCAGTACTTC